The TCR beta chain described here comes from a study of vaccination and CD4 T cells after COVID-19. In the study overall: The convalescent group had six males, four females, seven Caucasians, two Asians, one multiracial.

CDR1 is SGHTA and CDR2 is FQGNSA in the germline V gene. CDR3 length equals 17 residues. V was shortened by 0 bases and J by 1 base, with 13 bases between the two germline ends. Overall study results and limits: Convalescent patients had a median around 89% of reactive clones appearing only post-vaccination. The median SARS-CoV-2-reactive clonotype number increased from approximately 21 to 40, without statistical significance.

The sample holds one count of this clonotype. Its antigen is unknown. Oncomine TCR Beta short-read sequencing was applied to DNA from cultured CD4+ T cells. One entry per CDR3 protein results from TCRdb running MiXCR on the PCR reads. In the table there are about 9,300 distinct CDR3 sequences, roughly half of which are singletons. Treatment here: approximately nine-day PBMC culture with coronavirus spike peptide pools or control peptides (ViraFEST assay). TCRs were sequenced by ViraFEST after antigen-specific T cells had been expanded with peptide pools. The receptor comes from a human donor who had recovered from COVID-19. This sequence joins TRBV7-2 and TRBJ2-1; the D gene is possibly TRBD1 (6 bases). Sample: CD4+ T cells from blood, cultured in vitro. The CDR3 nucleotides read TGTGCCAGCAGCTTAGCGGGGGCAGGGAGTTCCTACAATGAGCAGTTCTTC. It translates to CASSLAGAGSSYNEQFF.